This entry features one T cell receptor beta chain sequence. This sample was included in a study of technical replicates of blood from a handful of donors. The protocol was immunoSEQ multiplex PCR, while the TCRdb copy is restricted to in-frame clones and leaves out a portion. This sample has approximately 65,000 clones, with 75% to 90% found just once. The sequence derives from a human donor in good health. Some clones in this sample may be carry-over from other donors' samples. Sequenced input: PBMCs.

CDR3 DNA sequence: TGTGCCAGCAGCTTGAGCCTAGCGGGATACAATGAGCAGTTCTTC. Protein: CASSLSLAGYNEQFF. The chain links TRBV7-2 to TRBJ2-1; 9 bases are shared with TRBD2. The germline gives CDR1 SGHTA, CDR2 FQGNSA. This CDR3 region has 15 residues. V lost 3 bases to trimming and J lost 4 bases; unmatched junction nucleotides: 4.